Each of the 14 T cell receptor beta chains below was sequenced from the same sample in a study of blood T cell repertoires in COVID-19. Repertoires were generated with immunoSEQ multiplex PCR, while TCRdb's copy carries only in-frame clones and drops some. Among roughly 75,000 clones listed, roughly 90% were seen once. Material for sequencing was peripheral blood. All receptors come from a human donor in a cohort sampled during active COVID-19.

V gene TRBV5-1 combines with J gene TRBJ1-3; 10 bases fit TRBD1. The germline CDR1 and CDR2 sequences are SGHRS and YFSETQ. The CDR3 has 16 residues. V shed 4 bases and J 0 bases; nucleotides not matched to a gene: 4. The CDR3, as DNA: TGCGCCAGCAGCCCGGGACAGGGGAGCTCTGGAAACACCATATATTTT. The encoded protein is CASSPGQGSSGNTIYF. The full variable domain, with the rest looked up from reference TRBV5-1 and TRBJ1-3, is KAGVTQTPRYLIKTRGQQVTLSCSPISGHRSVSWYQQTPGQGLQFLFEYFSETQRNKGNFPGRFSGRQFSNSRSEMNVSTLELGDSALYLCASSPGQGSSGNTIYFGEGSWLTVV.

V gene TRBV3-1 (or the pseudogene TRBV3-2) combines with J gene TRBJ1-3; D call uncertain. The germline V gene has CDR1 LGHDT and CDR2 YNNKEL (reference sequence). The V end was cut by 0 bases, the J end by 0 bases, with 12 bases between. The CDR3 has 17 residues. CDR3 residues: CASSQDGTATSGNTIYF. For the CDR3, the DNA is TGTGCCAGCAGCCAAGACGGAACAGCAACCTCTGGAAACACCATATATTTT.

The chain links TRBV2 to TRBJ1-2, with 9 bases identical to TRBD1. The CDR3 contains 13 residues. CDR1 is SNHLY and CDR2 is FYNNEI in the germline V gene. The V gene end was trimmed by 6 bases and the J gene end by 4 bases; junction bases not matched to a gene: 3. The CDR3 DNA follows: TGTGCCAGCAGGGACAGGGGAATCTATGGCTACACCTTC. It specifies CASRDRGIYGYTF. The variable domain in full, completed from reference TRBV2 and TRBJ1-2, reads EPEVTQTPSHQVTQMGQEVILRCVPISNHLYFYWYRQILGQKVEFLVSFYNNEISEKSEIFDDQFSVERPDGSNFTLKIRSTKLEDSAMYFCASRDRGIYGYTFGSGTRLTVV.

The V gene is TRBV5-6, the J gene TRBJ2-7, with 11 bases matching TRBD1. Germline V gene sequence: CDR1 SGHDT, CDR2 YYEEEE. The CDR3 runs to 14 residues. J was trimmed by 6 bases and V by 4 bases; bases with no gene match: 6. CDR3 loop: CASSPGTGGFEQYF. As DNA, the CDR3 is TGTGCCAGCAGCCCCGGGACAGGGGGGTTCGAGCAGTACTTC.

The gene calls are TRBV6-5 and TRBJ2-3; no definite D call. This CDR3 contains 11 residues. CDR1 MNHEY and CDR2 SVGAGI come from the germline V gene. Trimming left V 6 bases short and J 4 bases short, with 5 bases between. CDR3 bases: TGTGCCAGCAGCCGGTCAGATACGCAGTATTTT. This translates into CASSRSDTQYF.

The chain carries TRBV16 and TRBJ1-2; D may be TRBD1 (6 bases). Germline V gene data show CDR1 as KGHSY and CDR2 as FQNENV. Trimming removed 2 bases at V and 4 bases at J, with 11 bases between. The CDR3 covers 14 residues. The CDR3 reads CASSQMTGSYGYTF. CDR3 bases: TGTGCCAGCAGCCAAATGACAGGCTCCTATGGCTACACCTTC.

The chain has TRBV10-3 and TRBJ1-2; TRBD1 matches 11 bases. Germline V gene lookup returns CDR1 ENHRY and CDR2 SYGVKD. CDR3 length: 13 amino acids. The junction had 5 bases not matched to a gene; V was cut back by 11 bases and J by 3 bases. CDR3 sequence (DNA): TGTGCCCTTCGGACAGGGGGCGACTATGGCTACACCTTC. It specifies CALRTGGDYGYTF.

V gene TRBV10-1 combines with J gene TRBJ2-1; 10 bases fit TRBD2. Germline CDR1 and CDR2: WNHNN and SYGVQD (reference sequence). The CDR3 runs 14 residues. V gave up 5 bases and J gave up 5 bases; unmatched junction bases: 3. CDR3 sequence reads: CASSRTSGNNEQFF. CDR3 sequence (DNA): TGCGCCAGCAGTCGGACTAGCGGCAACAATGAGCAGTTCTTC.

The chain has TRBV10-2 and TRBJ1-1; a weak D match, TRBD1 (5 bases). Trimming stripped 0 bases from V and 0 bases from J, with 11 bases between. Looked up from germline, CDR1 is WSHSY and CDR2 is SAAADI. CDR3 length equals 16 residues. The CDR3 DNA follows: TGCGCCAGCAGTGAGTCTGCGGGACCCATGAACACTGAAGCTTTCTTT. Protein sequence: CASSESAGPMNTEAFF.

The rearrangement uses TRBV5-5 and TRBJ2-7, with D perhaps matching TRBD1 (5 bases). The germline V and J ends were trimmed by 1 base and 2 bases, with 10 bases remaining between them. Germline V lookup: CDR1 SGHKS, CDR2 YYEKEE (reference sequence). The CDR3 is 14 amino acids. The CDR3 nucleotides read TGTGCCAGCAGCTTGAAACAGGTTCCCTACGAGCAGTACTTC. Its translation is CASSLKQVPYEQYF. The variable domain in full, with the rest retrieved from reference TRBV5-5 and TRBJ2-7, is DAGVTQSPTHLIKTRGQQVTLRCSPISGHKSVSWYQQVLGQGPQFIFQYYEKEERGRGNFPDRFSARQFPNYSSELNVNALLLGDSALYLCASSLKQVPYEQYFGPGTRLTVT.

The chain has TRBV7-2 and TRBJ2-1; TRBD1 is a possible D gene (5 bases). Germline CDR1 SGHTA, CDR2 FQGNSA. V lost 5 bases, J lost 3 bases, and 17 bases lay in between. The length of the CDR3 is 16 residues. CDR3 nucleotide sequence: TGTGCCAGCAGCGCTCTGACAGTCGCCAACTACAATGAGCAGTTCTTC. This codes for CASSALTVANYNEQFF.

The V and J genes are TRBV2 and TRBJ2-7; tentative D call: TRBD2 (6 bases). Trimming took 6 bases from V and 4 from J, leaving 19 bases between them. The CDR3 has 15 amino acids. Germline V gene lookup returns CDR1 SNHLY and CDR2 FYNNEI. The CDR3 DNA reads TGTGCCAGCAGCAAGGACCTGGGGGGAATATACGAGCAGTACTTC. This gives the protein CASSKDLGGIYEQYF.

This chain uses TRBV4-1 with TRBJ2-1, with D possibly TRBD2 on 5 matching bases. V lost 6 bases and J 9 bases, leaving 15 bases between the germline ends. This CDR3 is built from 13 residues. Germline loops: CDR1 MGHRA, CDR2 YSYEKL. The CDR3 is CASRRSDWSEQFF. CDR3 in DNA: TGCGCCAGCAGGCGGTCGGACTGGAGTGAGCAGTTCTTC.

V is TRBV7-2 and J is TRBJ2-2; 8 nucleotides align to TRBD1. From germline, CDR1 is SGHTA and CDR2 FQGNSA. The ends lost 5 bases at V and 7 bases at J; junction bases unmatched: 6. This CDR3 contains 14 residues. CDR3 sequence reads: CASSRTGIGGELFF. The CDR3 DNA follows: TGTGCCAGCAGCAGGACAGGGATAGGCGGGGAGCTGTTTTTT.